This T cell receptor (beta chain) was observed in a study of blood T cells in healthy people across ages. Study results and caveats: Age brought a roughly linear fall in TCR beta diversity measured per million T cells. Nothing was known about donor CMV status, and this possibly confounded expanded clonotype changes.

Alongside a J-beta primer mix, a sample-barcoded 5' primer served in a second PCR lasting about 7 to 11 cycles. A template-switch adaptor that had 12 random nucleotides put a tag on each cDNA molecule. TCRdb used MiXCR to reprocess the 5' RACE reads, holding one entry per CDR3 protein. There are 630,000 or so distinct CDR3 sequences in the sample; 25% to 35% occur only once, and 15% to 19% lies in the top ten. This clonotype was counted between two and nine times. What it binds is not known. A read error may be the cause here, since a much bigger clone is one base away. The origin of this receptor is an elderly woman in good health. The sequenced sample was blood.

The CDR3 loop reads CSVEEWTGGNDEQYF. The CDR3 DNA reads as TGCAGCGTTGAAGAGTGGACAGGGGGTAACGACGAGCAGTACTTC. The rearrangement links TRBV29-1 to TRBJ2-5; TRBD1 agrees at 10 bases. Judging by the DNA end, TRBJ2-7 fits better; the J call may be wrong. The CDR3 is 15 amino acids. CDR1 SQVTM and CDR2 ANQGSEA come from the germline V gene.